Listed below are T cell receptor beta chains from one sample, sequenced in a study of cytomegalovirus exposure and HLA in healthy donors. The repertoire was sequenced with immunoSEQ multiplex PCR; TCRdb's copy has only in-frame clones and lacks some. The table shows some 100,000 clones, with approximately 74% occurring only once. Sequencing was done on a sample of PBMCs. These receptors were obtained from a female donor in good health and CMV-seropositive. Both conserved end residues are part of each CDR3. The D gene is left open where the match is weak. Expanded clones are given a class, and other clones once, few, many or no size at all.

J | V | D | size | DNA | CDR3
TRBJ2-7 | TRBV6-5 | TRBD2 | NA | TGTGCCACCCTTAGGCCTGGACTAGCGGGAGGCGAGCAGTACTTC | CATLRPGLAGGEQYF
TRBJ2-7 | TRBV6-5 | TRBD1 | NA | TGTGCCAGCAGTCGCTTACAGGGGCCCGCCTACGAGCAGTACTTC | CASSRLQGPAYEQYF
TRBJ1-1 | TRBV6-5 | NA | NA | TGTGCCAGCAGTTCAGGGTACACTGAAGCTTTCTTT | CASSSGYTEAFF
TRBJ1-1 | TRBV29-1 | NA | NA | TGCAGCGTCCTAGACGGGAACACTGAAGCTTTCTTT | CSVLDGNTEAFF
TRBJ1-4 | TRBV2 | NA | few | TGTGCCAGCAGACTAACGGAGGGTTTGAATGAAAAACTGTTTTTT | CASRLTEGLNEKLFF
TRBJ2-2 | TRBV6-6 | NA | NA | TGTGCCAGCAGTCCCCTAGCGTATGGCACCGGGGAGCTGTTTTTT | CASSPLAYGTGELFF
TRBJ2-1 | TRBV7-3 | TRBD2 | NA | TGTGCCAGCAGCTCTGCGGGGGGGCTGAATGAGCAGTTCTTC | CASSSAGGLNEQFF
TRBJ2-2 | TRBV7-3 | TRBD1 | NA | TGTGCCAGCAGCAGACAGGGGGGGGAGACCGGGGAGCTGTTTTTT | CASSRQGGETGELFF
TRBJ2-3 | TRBV21-1 | NA | NA | TGTGCCAGCAGCAACAGGGGGCGGCTTCCGCCCGATACGCAGTATTTT | CASSNRGRLPPDTQYF
TRBJ2-1 | TRBV7-7 | TRBD2 | NA | TGTGCTAGCAGCCCCTCTAGCGGGGGGGCCTACAATGAGCAGTTCTTC | CASSPSSGGAYNEQFF
TRBJ2-1 | TRBV4-2 | TRBD2 | NA | TGTGCCAGCAGCCTCGGCCGGGAGGACTACAATGAGCAGTTCTTC | CASSLGREDYNEQFF
TRBJ1-5 | TRBV4-3 | NA | few | TGCGCCAGCAGCCATGTATCAGGGGATCAGCCCCAGCATTTT | CASSHVSGDQPQHF
TRBJ2-5 | TRBV7-3 | NA | NA | TGTGCCAGCAGCTTAGCCGGGGTCGAGACCCAGTACTTC | CASSLAGVETQYF
TRBJ1-1 | TRBV7-9 | TRBD1 | NA | TGTGCCAGCAGCTTCAGGGGGGTGAACACTGAAGCTTTCTTT | CASSFRGVNTEAFF
TRBJ2-2 | TRBV28 | NA | NA | TGTGCCAGCAGCCTCAGGGGATCCGGGGAGCTGTTTTTT | CASSLRGSGELFF
TRBJ2-3 | TRBV6-1 | NA | NA | TGTGCCAGCACTCCCCCGGGGGGCCGGACAGATACGCAGTATTTT | CASTPPGGRTDTQYF
TRBJ1-1 | TRBV30 | NA | NA | TGTGCCTGGAGTCGGGACACAAACACTGAAGCTTTCTTT | CAWSRDTNTEAFF
TRBJ2-2 | TRBV4-2 | NA | NA | TGTGCCAGCAGCCAAGTTACAGCACAAAACACCGGGGAGCTGTTTTTT | CASSQVTAQNTGELFF
TRBJ1-1 | TRBV18 | NA | NA | TGTGCCAGCTCAATCGGGACACCCAGGAACACTGAAGCTTTCTTT | CASSIGTPRNTEAFF
TRBJ1-5 | TRBV19 | NA | NA | TGTGCCAGTAGTATGGTGGGCCAGCCCCAGCATTTT | CASSMVGQPQHF
TRBJ1-2 | TRBV19 | NA | few | TGTGCCAGTAGCGACCGAGGAGGAGGTAACTATGGCTACACCTTC | CASSDRGGGNYGYTF
TRBJ2-5 | TRBV18 | NA | NA | TGTGCCAGCTCACCAGGGGAAGGGAGGCCCCAAGAGACCCAGTACTTC | CASSPGEGRPQETQYF
TRBJ1-5 | TRBV7-6 | TRBD1 | NA | TGTGCCAGCAGCTTAGGCGGGACAGGGGCCAATCAGCCCCAGCATTTT | CASSLGGTGANQPQHF
TRBJ1-2 | TRBV10-2 | NA | NA | TGCGCCAGCAGTGAGGGCGTCAGGGATGGCTACACCTTC | CASSEGVRDGYTF
TRBJ1-4 | TRBV25-1 | NA | NA | TGTGCCAGCAGTGACCTAAAGGAAAAACTGTTTTTT | CASSDLKEKLFF
TRBJ2-6 | TRBV16 | NA | NA | TGTGCCAGCAGCCAAGACTCCTCTGGGGCCAACGTCCTGACTTTC | CASSQDSSGANVLTF
TRBJ2-5 | TRBV30 | NA | NA | TGTGCCTGGAGTGTAACGTGGGGGCTAGCGGACCCCCAAGAGACCCAGTACTTC | CAWSVTWGLADPQETQYF
TRBJ2-7 | TRBV13 | TRBD1 | few | TGTGCCAGCAGCCTCCAGGGGGCCAGAGACGAGCAGTACTTC | CASSLQGARDEQYF
TRBJ1-2 | TRBV2 | TRBD1 | NA | TGTGCCAGCAGAGGGACAGGGAAGAAAGCTAACTATGGCTACACCTTC | CASRGTGKKANYGYTF
TRBJ1-6 | TRBV25-1 | TRBD1 | NA | TGTGCCAGTTCGTCAGGGGGATCCTATAATTCACCCCTCCACTTT | CASSSGGSYNSPLHF
TRBJ1-1 | TRBV28 | NA | NA | TGTGCCAGCAGTTTAACAGTAATGAACACTGAAGCTTTCTTT | CASSLTVMNTEAFF
TRBJ2-1 | TRBV29-1 | NA | NA | TGCAGCGTCGTGGGGGGGGCAGTTGAGCAGTTCTTC | CSVVGGAVEQFF
TRBJ2-1 | TRBV7-2 | NA | few | TGTGCCAGCAGCCCGACCCGGGACAATGAGCAGTTCTTC | CASSPTRDNEQFF
TRBJ2-7 | TRBV13 | TRBD2 | NA | TGTGCCAGCACTCTCCGGGCGGGAGGGCGATTCTACGAGCAGTACTTC | CASTLRAGGRFYEQYF
TRBJ2-7 | TRBV6-1 | TRBD1 | NA | TGTGCCAGCAGTGAAGAGGGGACAGGTCCCTACGAGCAGTACTTC | CASSEEGTGPYEQYF
TRBJ1-3 | TRBV9 | TRBD1 | NA | TGTGCCAGCAGCGTAGGGGGGACAGCTGGAAACACCATATATTTT | CASSVGGTAGNTIYF
TRBJ2-7 | TRBV7-2 | TRBD2 | NA | TGTGCCAGCAGCTTGGGACTAGCTGGCTACGAGCAGTACTTC | CASSLGLAGYEQYF
TRBJ1-1 | TRBV7-8 | TRBD1 | NA | TGTGCCAGCAGTGGGGACAGGGTGACTGAAGCTTTCTTT | CASSGDRVTEAFF
TRBJ1-2 | TRBV11-1 | TRBD1 | few | TGTGCCAGCAGCGCCCGACAGGGGGCTATAGGTGGCTACACCTTC | CASSARQGAIGGYTF
TRBJ2-5 | TRBV4-1 | NA | NA | TGCGCCAGCAGCCAACCACAAGAGACCCAGTACTTC | CASSQPQETQYF
TRBJ2-3 | TRBV6-4 | TRBD2 | few | TGTGCCAGCAGTGACTCGGGAGCGGGAGGTGGCACAGATACGCAGTATTTT | CASSDSGAGGGTDTQYF
TRBJ1-4 | TRBV18 | TRBD1 | NA | TGTGCCAGCTCACCAGGGGGACAGTCTAATGAAAAACTGTTTTTT | CASSPGGQSNEKLFF
TRBJ2-1 | TRBV9 | TRBD1 | NA | TGTGCCAGCAGCCCTCGCTTGGGACAGGGGGACAATGAGCAGTTCTTC | CASSPRLGQGDNEQFF
TRBJ1-5 | TRBV9 | NA | once | TGTGCCAGCAGCGTTTCCAGCGATCAGCCCCAGCATTTT | CASSVSSDQPQHF
TRBJ1-2 | TRBV6-1 | TRBD1 | once | TGTGCCAGCAGTGAAGGCCTAGGACAGGGATATGGCTACACCTTC | CASSEGLGQGYGYTF
TRBJ2-7 | TRBV6-5 | TRBD1 | once | TGTGCCAGCAAACGACAGGGGACGACCTACGAGCAGTACTTC | CASKRQGTTYEQYF
TRBJ2-1 | TRBV19 | NA | NA | TGTGCCAGTAGTATAGGACAGAACAATGAGCAGTTCTTC | CASSIGQNNEQFF